This T cell receptor beta chain stems from a study of OX40 agonist ivuxolimab in advanced cancers. This clone was recorded a few times. Method: immunoSEQ multiplex PCR; TCRdb's copy keeps in-frame clones and lacks some. Of some 84,000 clones in the sample, about 90% were seen once. The germline V gene encodes CDR1 SGHVS and CDR2 FNYEAQ. The CDR3 extends over 14 amino acids. V lost 1 base, J lost 5 bases, and 4 bases stayed unmatched. The rearrangement uses TRBV7-6 and TRBJ2-7; TRBD1 matches at 8 bases. The sequence was obtained from an adult with an advanced solid tumor such as melanoma, head and neck, liver or kidney cancer. The sequencing used CD4+ or CD8+ T cells sorted from blood, collected in a trial of the OX40 agonist ivuxolimab. Here the CDR3 DNA reads TGTGCCAGCAGCTTAGGGACAGGGCTTAACGAGCAGTACTTC. Amino acids: CASSLGTGLNEQYF.